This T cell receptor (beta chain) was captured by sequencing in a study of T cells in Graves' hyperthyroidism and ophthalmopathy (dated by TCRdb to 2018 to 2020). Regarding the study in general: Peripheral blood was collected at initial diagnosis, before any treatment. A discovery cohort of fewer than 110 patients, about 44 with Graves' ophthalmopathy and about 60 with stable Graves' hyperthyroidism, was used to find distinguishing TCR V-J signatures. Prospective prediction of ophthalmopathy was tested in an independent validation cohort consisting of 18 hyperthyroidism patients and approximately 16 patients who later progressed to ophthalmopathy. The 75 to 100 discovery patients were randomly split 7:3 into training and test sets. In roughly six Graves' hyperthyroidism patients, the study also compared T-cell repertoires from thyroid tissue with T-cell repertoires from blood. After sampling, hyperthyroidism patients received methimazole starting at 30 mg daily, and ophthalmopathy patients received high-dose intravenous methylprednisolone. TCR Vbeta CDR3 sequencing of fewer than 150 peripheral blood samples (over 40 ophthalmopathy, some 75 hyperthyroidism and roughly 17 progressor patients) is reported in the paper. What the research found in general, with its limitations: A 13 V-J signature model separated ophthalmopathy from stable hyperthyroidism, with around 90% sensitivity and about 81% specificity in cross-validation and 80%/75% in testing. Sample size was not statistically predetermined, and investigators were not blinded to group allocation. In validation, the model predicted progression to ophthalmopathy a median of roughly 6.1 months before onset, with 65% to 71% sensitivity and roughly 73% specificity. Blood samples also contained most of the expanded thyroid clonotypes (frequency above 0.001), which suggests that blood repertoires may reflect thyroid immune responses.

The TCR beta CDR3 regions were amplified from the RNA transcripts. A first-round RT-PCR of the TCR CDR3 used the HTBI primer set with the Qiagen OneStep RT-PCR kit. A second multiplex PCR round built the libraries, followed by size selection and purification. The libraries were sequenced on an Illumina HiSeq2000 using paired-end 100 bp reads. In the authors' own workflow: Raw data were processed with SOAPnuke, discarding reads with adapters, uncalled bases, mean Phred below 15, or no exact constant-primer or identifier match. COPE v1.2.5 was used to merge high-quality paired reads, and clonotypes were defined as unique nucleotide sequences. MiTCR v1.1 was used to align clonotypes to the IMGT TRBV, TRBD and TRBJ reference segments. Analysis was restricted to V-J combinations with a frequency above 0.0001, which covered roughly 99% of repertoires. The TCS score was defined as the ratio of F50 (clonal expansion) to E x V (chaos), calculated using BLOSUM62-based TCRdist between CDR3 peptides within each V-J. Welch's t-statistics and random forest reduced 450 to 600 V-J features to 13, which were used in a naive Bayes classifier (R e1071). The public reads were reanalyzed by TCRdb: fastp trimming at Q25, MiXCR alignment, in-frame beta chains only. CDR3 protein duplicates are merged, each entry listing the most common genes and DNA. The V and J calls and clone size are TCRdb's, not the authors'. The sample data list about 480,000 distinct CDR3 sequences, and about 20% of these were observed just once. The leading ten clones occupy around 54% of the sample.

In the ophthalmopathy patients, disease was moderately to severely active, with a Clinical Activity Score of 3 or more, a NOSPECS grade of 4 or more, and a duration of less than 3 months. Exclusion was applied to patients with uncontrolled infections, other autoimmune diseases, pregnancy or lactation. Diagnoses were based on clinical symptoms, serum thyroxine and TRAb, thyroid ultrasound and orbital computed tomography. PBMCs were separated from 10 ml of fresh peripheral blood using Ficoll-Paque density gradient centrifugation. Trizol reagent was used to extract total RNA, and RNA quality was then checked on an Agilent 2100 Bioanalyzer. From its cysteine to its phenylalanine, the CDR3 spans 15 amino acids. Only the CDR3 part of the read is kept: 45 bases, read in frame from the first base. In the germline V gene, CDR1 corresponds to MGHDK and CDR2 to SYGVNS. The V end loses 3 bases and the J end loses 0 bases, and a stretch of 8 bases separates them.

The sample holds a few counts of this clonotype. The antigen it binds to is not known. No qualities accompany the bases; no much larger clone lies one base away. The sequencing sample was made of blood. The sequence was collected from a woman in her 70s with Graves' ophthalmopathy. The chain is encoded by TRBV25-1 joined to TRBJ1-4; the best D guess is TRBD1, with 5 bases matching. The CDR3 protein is CASSEAGTTNEKLFF. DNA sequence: TGTGCCAGCAGTGAGGCAGGGACAACTAATGAAAAACTGTTTTTT.